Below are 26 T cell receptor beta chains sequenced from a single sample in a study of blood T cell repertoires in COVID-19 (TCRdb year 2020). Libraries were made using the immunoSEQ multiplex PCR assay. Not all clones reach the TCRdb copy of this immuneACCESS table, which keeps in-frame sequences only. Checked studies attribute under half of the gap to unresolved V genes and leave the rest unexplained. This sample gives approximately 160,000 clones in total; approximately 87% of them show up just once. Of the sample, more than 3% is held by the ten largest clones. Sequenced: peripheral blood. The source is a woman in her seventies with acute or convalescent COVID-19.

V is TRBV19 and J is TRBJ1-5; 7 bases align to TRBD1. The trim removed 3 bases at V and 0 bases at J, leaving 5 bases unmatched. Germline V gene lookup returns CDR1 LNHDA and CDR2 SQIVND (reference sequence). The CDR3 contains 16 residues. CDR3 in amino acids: CASSMRGQNSNQPQHF. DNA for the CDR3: TGTGCCAGTAGTATGAGGGGGCAGAATAGCAATCAGCCCCAGCATTTT.

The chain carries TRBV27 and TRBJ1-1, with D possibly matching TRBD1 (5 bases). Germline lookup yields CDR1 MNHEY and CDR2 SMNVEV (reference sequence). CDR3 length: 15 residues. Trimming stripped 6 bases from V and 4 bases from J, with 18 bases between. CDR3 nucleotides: TGTGCCAGCAGGAACGCGGGGGTCTCGGGCACTGAAGCTTTCTTT. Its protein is CASRNAGVSGTEAFF.

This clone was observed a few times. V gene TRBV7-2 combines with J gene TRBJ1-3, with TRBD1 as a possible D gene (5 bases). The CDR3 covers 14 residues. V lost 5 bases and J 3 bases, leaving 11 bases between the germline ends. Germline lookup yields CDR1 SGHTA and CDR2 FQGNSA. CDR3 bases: TGTGCCAGCAGCCCAGGGTTTCTTGGAAACACCATATATTTT. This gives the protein CASSPGFLGNTIYF.

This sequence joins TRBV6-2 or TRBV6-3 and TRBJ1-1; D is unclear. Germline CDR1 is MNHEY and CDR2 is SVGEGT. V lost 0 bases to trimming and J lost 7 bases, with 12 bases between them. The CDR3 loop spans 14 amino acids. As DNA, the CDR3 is TGTGCCAGCAGTTACTCCAACTTCTGGAGTGAAGCTTTCTTT. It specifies CASSYSNFWSEAFF.

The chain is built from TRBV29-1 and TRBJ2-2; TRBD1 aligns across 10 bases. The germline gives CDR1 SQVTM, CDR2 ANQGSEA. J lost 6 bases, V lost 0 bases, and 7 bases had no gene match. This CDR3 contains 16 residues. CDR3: CSVEDPGTGEPGELFF. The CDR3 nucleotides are TGCAGCGTTGAAGACCCCGGGACAGGGGAACCCGGGGAGCTGTTTTTT.

The CDR3 region is CASSLEGDGKNTIYF. CDR3 coding DNA: TGCGCCAGCAGCTTGGAGGGGGATGGTAAAAACACCATATATTTT. The chain has TRBV5-1 and TRBJ1-3; possibly TRBD1 for D (6 bases). Germline V gene data show CDR1 as SGHRS and CDR2 as YFSETQ. The CDR3 has 15 amino acids. The ends were cut back, 0 bases at V and 6 bases at J, with 13 bases in the middle.

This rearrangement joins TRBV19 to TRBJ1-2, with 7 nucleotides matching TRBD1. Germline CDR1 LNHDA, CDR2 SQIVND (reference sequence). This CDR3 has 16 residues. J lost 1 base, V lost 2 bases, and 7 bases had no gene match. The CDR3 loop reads CASSIPGPGGNYGYTF. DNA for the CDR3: TGTGCCAGTAGTATACCCGGCCCAGGGGGTAACTATGGCTACACCTTC. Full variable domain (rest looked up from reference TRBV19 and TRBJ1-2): DGGITQSPKYLFRKEGQNVTLSCEQNLNHDAMYWYRQDPGQGLRLIYYSQIVNDFQKGDIAEGYSVSREKKESFPLTVTSAQKNPTAFYLCASSIPGPGGNYGYTFGSGTRLTVV.

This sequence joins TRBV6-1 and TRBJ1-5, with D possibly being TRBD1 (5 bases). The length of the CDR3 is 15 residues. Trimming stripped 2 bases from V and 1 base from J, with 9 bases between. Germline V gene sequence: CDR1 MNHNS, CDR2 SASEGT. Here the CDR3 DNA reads TGTGCCAGCAGTGAACAGGGTTTGAGCAATCAGCCCCAGCATTTT. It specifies CASSEQGLSNQPQHF.

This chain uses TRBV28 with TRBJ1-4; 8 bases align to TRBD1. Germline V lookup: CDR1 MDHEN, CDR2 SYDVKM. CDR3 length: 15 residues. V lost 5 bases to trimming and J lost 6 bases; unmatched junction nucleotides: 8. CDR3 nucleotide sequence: TGTGCCAGCAGTGGGACAGGCTCGAGGGATGAAAAACTGTTTTTT. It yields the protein CASSGTGSRDEKLFF.

The CDR3 DNA is TGTGCCAGCAGTTCCGGTTACCTTGACAGCCACAAAGGCTACACCTTC. The encoded protein is CASSSGYLDSHKGYTF. The chain employs TRBV6-5 and TRBJ1-2; possibly TRBD1 for D (5 bases). The germline V gene has CDR1 MNHEY and CDR2 SVGAGI. The V end was cut by 4 bases, the J end by 8 bases, with 23 bases between. This CDR3 spans 16 amino acids.

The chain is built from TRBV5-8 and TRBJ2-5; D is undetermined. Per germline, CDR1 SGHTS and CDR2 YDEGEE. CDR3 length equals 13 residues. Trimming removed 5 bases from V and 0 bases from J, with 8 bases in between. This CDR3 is CASSKTYQETQYF. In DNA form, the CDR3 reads TGTGCCAGCAGTAAGACATACCAAGAGACCCAGTACTTC. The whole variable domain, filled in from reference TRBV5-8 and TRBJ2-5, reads EAGVTQSPTHLIKTRGQQATLRCSPISGHTSVYWYQQALGLGLQFLLWYDEGEERNRGNFPPRFSGRQFPNYSSELNVNALELEDSALYLCASSKTYQETQYFGPGTRLLVL.

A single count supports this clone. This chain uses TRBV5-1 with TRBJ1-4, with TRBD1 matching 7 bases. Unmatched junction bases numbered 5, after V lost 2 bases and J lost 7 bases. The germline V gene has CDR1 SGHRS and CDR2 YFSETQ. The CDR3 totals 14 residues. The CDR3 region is CASSLSQGFEKLFF. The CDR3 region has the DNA TGCGCCAGCAGCTTATCACAGGGGTTTGAAAAACTGTTTTTT.

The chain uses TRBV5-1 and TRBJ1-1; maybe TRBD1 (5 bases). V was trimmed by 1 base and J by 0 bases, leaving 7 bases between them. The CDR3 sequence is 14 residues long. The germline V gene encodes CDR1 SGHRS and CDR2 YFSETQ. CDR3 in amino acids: CASSLWGMNTEAFF. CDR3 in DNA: TGCGCCAGCAGCTTGTGGGGCATGAACACTGAAGCTTTCTTT.

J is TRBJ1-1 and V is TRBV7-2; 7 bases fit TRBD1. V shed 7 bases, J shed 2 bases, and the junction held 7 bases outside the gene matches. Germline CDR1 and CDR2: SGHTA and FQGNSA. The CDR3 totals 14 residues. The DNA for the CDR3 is TGTGCCAGCAAGAGACGGGACAGCAACACTGAAGCTTTCTTT. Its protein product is CASKRRDSNTEAFF.

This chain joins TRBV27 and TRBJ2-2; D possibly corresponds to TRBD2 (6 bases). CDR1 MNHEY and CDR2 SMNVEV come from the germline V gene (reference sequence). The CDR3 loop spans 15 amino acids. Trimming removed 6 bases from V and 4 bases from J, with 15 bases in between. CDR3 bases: TGTGCCAGCAGCCGACTTGGGGGACTCACCGGGGAGCTGTTTTTT. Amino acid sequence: CASSRLGGLTGELFF.

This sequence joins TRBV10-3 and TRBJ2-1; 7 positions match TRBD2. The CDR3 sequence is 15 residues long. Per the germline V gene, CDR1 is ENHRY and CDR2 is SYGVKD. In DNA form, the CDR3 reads TGTGTGGTGAGGGCGGGGGACTTACGCAAGAATGAGCAGTTCTTC. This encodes CVVRAGDLRKNEQFF.

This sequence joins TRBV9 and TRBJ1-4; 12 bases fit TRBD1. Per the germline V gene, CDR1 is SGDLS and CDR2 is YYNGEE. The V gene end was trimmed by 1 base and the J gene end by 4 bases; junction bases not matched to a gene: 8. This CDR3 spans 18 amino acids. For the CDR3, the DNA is TGTGCCAGCAGCGTATCGGGACAGGGGGCTCGAGGTAATGAAAAACTGTTTTTT. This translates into CASSVSGQGARGNEKLFF.

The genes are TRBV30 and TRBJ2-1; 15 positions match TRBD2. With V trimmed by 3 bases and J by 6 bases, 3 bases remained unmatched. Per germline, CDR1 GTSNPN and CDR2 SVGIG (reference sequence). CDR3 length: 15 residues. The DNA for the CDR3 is TGTGCCTGGAGGGTGGGACTAGCGGGGGGCAATGAGCAGTTCTTC. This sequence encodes CAWRVGLAGGNEQFF.

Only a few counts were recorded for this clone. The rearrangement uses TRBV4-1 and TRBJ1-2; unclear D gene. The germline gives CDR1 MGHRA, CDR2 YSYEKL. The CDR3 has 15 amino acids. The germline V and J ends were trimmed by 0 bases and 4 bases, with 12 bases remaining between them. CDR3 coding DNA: TGCGCCAGCAGCCAAGATCCCGGCGGAACCTATGGCTACACCTTC. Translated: CASSQDPGGTYGYTF.

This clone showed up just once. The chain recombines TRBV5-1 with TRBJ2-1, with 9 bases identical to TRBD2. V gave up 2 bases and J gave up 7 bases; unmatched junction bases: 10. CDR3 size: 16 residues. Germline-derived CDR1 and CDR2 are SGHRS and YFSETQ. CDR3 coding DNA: TGCGCCAGCAGCTTAATTCAGCGGGAGGTCTGGAATGAGCAGTTCTTC. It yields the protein CASSLIQREVWNEQFF.

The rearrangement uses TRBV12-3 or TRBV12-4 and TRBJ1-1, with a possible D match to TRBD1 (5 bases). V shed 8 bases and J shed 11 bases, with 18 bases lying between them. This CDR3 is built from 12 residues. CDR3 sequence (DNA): TGTGCCAGCGGAGTCCCTGGGACTCCTGCTTTCTTT. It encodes CASGVPGTPAFF.

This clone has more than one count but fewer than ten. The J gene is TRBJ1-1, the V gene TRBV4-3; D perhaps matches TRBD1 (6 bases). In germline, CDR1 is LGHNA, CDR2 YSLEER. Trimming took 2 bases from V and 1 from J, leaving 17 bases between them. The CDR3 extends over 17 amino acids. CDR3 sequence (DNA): TGCGCCAGCAGCCAATCGACAGGCCCTGTGGGGAACACTGAAGCTTTCTTT. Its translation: CASSQSTGPVGNTEAFF.

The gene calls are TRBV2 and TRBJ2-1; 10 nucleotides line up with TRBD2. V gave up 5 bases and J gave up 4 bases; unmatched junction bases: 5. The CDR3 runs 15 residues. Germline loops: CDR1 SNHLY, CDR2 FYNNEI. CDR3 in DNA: TGTGCCAGCAGTACCGGGACTAGCGTTTACAATGAGCAGTTCTTC. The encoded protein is CASSTGTSVYNEQFF.

The CDR3 here is CASSPGTSKMNEQFF. The CDR3 DNA reads as TGTGCCAGCAGCCCCGGGACTAGCAAGATGAATGAGCAGTTCTTC. The rearrangement joins TRBV14 to TRBJ2-1, with 9 nucleotides matching TRBD2. CDR3 length: 15 amino acids. The ends lost 4 bases at V and 7 bases at J; junction bases unmatched: 8. Germline CDR1 SGHDN, CDR2 FVKESK.

CDR3 in amino acids: CASSFWAETQYF. In DNA form, the CDR3 reads TGTGCCAGCAGCTTTTGGGCAGAGACCCAGTACTTC. The chain is built from TRBV5-4 and TRBJ2-5; no clear D. V dropped 2 bases and J dropped 4 bases, with 6 bases sitting between them. CDR3 length: 12 amino acids. Per the germline V gene, CDR1 is SGHNT and CDR2 is YYREEE (reference sequence). The variable domain in full, completed from reference TRBV5-4 and TRBJ2-5, reads ETGVTQSPTHLIKTRGQQVTLRCSSQSGHNTVSWYQQALGQGPQFIFQYYREEENGRGNFPPRFSGLQFPNYSSELNVNALELDDSALYLCASSFWAETQYFGPGTRLLVL.

CDR3 sequence (DNA): TGTGCCAGTAGTATGGGGGTTTCGAACAGGGAGGGCACTGAAGCTTTCTTT. Protein sequence: CASSMGVSNREGTEAFF. The chain has TRBV19 and TRBJ1-1; possibly TRBD1 for D (6 bases). Trimming cost V 3 bases and J 4 bases, with 21 bases left between them. Germline values: CDR1 LNHDA, CDR2 SQIVND (reference sequence). The CDR3 has 17 amino acids.